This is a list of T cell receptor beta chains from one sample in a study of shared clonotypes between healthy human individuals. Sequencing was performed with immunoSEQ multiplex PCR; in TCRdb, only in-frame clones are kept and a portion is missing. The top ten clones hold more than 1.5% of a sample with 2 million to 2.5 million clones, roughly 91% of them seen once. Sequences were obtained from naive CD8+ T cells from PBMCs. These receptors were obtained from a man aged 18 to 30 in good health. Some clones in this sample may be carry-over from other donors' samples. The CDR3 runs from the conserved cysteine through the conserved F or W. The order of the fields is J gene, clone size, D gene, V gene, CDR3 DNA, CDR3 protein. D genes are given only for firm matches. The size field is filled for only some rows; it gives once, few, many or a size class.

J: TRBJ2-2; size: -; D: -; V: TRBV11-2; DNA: TGTGCCAGCAGGCGCAGGGGTTTAAAGAACACCGGGGAGCTGTTTTTT; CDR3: CASRRRGLKNTGELFF
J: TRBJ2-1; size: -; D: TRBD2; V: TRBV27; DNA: TGTGCCAGCAGCTGGGGAGCGGGAGGGTTTAGGGATGAGCAGTTCTTC; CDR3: CASSWGAGGFRDEQFF
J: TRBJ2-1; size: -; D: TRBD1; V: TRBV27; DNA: TGTGCCAGCAGTTGGGACAGGGGGCCCTACAATGAGCAGTTCTTC; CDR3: CASSWDRGPYNEQFF
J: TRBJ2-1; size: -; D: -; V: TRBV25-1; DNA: TGTGCCAGCAGGGAACCGGGTAACGAGCAGTTCTTC; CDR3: CASREPGNEQFF
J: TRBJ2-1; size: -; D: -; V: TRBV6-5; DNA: TGTGCCAGCAGTCTTGCAGGGAATGAGCAGTTCTTC; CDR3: CASSLAGNEQFF
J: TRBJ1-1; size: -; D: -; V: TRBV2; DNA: TGTGCCAGCAGTGAACCAAAGGACCGGCGAACTGAAGCTTTCTTT; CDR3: CASSEPKDRRTEAFF
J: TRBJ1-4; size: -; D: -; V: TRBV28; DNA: TGTGCCAGCAGTAAGGGCCTAGAGGCGTTGGGGGAAAAACTGTTTTTT; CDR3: CASSKGLEALGEKLFF
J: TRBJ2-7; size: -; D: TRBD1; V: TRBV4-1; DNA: TGCGCCAGCAGCCGCTCGACAGGGGGATTCAAGGACGAGCAGTACTTC; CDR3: CASSRSTGGFKDEQYF
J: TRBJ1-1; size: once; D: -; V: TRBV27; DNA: TGTGCCAGCAGTTTAAACAGGGACACTGAAGCTTTCTTT; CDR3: CASSLNRDTEAFF
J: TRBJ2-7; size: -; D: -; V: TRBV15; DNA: TGTGCCACCAGCAGAGGCCCAGGCTCCTACGAGCAGTACTTC; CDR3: CATSRGPGSYEQYF
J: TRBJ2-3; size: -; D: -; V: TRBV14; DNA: TGTGCCAGCAGCCTGCTCACAGATACGCAGTATTTT; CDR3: CASSLLTDTQYF
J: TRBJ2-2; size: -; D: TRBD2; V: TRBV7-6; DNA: TGTGCCAGCAGCCCCGGACTAGCGGGACTTAACACCGGGGAGCTGTTTTTT; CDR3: CASSPGLAGLNTGELFF
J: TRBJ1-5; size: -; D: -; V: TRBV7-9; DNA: TGTGCCAGCAGCTCAGGGAACAATCAGCCCCAGCATTTT; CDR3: CASSSGNNQPQHF
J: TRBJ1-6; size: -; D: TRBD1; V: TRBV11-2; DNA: TGTGCCAGCAGCCCGCGGGACAGGGCTCCCTCCGGAACTTCACCCCTCCACTTT; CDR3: CASSPRDRAPSGTSPLHF
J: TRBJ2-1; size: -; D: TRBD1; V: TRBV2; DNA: TGTGCCACCCAAGGACAGGGGCCTTACAATGAGCAGTTCTTC; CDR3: CATQGQGPYNEQFF
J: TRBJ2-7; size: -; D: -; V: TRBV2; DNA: TGTGCCAGCAGTGAGGAGACCCGAGGGGAGCAGTACTTC; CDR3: CASSEETRGEQYF
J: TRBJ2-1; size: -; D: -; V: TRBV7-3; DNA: TGTGCCAGCGGGACAAGCTCCTACAATGAGCAGTTCTTC; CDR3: CASGTSSYNEQFF
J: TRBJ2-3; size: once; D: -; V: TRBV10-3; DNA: TGTGCCATCAGTGAGTCCCCGTCGTGGGGAAGCACAGATACGCAGTATTTT; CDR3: CAISESPSWGSTDTQYF
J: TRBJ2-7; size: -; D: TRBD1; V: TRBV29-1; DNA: TGCAGCGTCGTGGGGCGTCCGGGACAGGAATACGAGCAGTACTTC; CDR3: CSVVGRPGQEYEQYF
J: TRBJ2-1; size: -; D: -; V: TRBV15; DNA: TGTGCCACGGAGGACTCCGGGACCTCCTACAATGAGCAGTTCTTC; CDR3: CATEDSGTSYNEQFF
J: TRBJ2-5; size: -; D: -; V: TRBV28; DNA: TGTGCCAGCAGCCTTTACCCGGGGGCGAAAGAGACCCAGTACTTC; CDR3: CASSLYPGAKETQYF
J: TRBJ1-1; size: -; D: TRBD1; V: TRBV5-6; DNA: TGTGCCAGCAGCTTGGTGACGGGACAGTTGAACACTGAAGCTTTCTTT; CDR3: CASSLVTGQLNTEAFF
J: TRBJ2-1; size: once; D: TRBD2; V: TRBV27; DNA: TGTGCCACCACGGGGGGAGACATCACCCGGGATGAGCAGTTCTTC; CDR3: CATTGGDITRDEQFF
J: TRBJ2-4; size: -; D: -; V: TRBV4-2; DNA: TGTGCCAGCAGCCAAGTGAGTCCAGCGGGGAGCAGGGGGAGGAACATTCAGTACTTC; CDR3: CASSQVSPAGSRGRNIQYF
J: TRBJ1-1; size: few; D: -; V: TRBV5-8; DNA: TGTGCCAGCAGCTTGAGGGGCACTGAAGCTTTCTTT; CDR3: CASSLRGTEAFF
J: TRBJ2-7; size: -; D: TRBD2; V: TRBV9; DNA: TGTGCCAGCAGCCCCCGACTAGCGGGAGGCATCTACGAGCAGTACTTC; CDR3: CASSPRLAGGIYEQYF
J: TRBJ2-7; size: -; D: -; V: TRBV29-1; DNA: TGCAGCGGGCAGGGGCCAGATAGCTACGAGCAGTACTTC; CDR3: CSGQGPDSYEQYF
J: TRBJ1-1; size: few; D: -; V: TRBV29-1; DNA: TGCAGCGTTGGACGAACAGGTCTGAACACTGAAGCTTTCTTT; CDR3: CSVGRTGLNTEAFF
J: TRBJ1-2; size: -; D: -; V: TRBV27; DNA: TGTGCCAGCAGTCCTACCGGCAGGACGGGCTACACCTTC; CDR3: CASSPTGRTGYTF
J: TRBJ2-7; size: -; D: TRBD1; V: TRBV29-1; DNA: TGCAGCGTTGTGGGGACAGGGGAGCAGTACTTC; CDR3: CSVVGTGEQYF
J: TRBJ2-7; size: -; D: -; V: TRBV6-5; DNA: TGTGCCAGCAGTTACGGACAGAGATCCTACGAGCAGTACTTC; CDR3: CASSYGQRSYEQYF
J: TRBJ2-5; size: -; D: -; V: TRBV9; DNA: TGTGCCAGCAGCGTAGAGGCAGCGTACCAAGAGACCCAGTACTTC; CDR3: CASSVEAAYQETQYF
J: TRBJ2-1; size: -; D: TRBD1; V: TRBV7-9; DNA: TGTGCCAGCAGCCATCCCTCGCAGGGACAGGGCTGGGATGAGCAGTTCTTC; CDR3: CASSHPSQGQGWDEQFF
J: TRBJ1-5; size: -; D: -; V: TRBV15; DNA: TGTGCCACCAGCAGAGAGGGGGCAGGGGATCAGCCCCAGCATTTT; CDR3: CATSREGAGDQPQHF
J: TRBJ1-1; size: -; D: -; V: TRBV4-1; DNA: TGCGCCAGCAGCCACGGGCGGGGCCACACTGAAGCTTTCTTT; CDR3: CASSHGRGHTEAFF
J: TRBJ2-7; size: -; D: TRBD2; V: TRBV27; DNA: TGTGCCAGCAGTTTATTCGGGGGGGTGTCCTACGAGCAGTACTTC; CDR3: CASSLFGGVSYEQYF
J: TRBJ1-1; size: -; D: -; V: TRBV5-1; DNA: TGCGCCAGCAGCTTGGCTGAGATGAACACTGAAGCTTTCTTT; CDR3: CASSLAEMNTEAFF
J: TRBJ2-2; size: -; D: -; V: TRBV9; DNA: TGTGCCAGCAGCGCCCCGGACAGAGGCACCGGGGAGCTGTTTTTT; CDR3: CASSAPDRGTGELFF
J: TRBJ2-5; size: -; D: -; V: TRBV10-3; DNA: TGTGCCATCAGCCTCGACCAGAAAGAGACCCAGTACTTC; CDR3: CAISLDQKETQYF
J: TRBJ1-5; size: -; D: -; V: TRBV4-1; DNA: TGCGCCAGCAGCCAAGGAACAGGGTATAGCAATCAGCCCCAGCATTTT; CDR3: CASSQGTGYSNQPQHF
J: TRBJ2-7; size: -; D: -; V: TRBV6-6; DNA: TGTGCCAGCAGTTACCTAGGGGGCGAGCAGTACTTC; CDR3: CASSYLGGEQYF
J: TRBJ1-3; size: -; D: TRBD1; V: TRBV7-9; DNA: TGTGCCAGCAGCTTCGGACAGGTGAAAGGAAACACCATATATTTT; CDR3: CASSFGQVKGNTIYF
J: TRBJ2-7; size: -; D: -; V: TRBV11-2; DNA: TGTGCCAGCAGCACAAGAGTACGGGATTTGTCCTACGAGCAGTACTTC; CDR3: CASSTRVRDLSYEQYF
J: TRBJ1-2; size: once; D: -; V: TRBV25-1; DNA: TGTGCCAGCAGAAGCGACAGGAGCTATGGCTACACCTTC; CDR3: CASRSDRSYGYTF
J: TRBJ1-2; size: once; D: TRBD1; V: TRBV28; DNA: TGTGCCAGCAGCCAAAGGACAGGGTATGGCTACACCTTC; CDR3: CASSQRTGYGYTF
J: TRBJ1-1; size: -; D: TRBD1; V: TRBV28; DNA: TGTGCCAGCAGTTTTGAGCAGGGGGGCACTGAAGCTTTCTTT; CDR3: CASSFEQGGTEAFF
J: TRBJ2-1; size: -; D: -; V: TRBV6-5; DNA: TGTGCCAGCAGTTACTCCGGCGTGTTCACCAACAATGAGCAGTTCTTC; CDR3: CASSYSGVFTNNEQFF
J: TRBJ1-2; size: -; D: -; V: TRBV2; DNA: TGTGCCAGCAGCGACCAACTACTGGGGGGGTATGGCTACACCTTC; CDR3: CASSDQLLGGYGYTF
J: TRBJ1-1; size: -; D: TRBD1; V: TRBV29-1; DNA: TGCAGCGTCGGGACAGGAGGGACTTTCTTT; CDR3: CSVGTGGTFF
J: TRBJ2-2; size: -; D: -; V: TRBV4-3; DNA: TGCGCCAGCAGCCAAGCAAGACCCTTGACCTCGAACACCGGGGAGCTGTTTTTT; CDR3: CASSQARPLTSNTGELFF
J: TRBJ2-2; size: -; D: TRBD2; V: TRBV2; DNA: TGTGCCAGCAGTGACCCTGAGCGGGAGTTAGGGTGGGGCGGGGAGCTGTTTTTT; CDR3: CASSDPERELGWGGELFF
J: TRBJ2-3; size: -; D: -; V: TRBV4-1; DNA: TGCGCCAGCAGCCAAGTCTACAACACAGATACGCAGTATTTT; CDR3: CASSQVYNTDTQYF
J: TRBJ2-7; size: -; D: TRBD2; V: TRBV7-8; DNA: TGTGCCAGCAGCTTAGCTGAGACAATTAGTAGCGGGAGGGGTTACGAGCAGTACTTC; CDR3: CASSLAETISSGRGYEQYF
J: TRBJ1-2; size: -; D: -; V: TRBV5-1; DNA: TGCGCCAGCAGCTCAGAAGCTAACTATGGCTACACCTTC; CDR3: CASSSEANYGYTF
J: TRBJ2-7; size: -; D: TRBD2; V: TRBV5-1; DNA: TGTGCCAGCAGCTCCAAGCGGGAGATCAACGAGCAGTACTTC; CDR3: CASSSKREINEQYF